The 14 T cell receptor beta chains presented below share a single source sample, sequenced in a study of shared clonotypes between healthy human individuals (dated by TCRdb to about 2020). Library generation was performed with the immunoSEQ multiplex PCR assay. Sourced from immuneACCESS, this table was stored by TCRdb with only in-frame sequences that have V and J called. A share of the clones is absent; for the studies checked, an unresolved V gene accounts for under half, and the remainder has no known explanation. The sample table records hundreds of thousands of clones; around 81% of these occur just once. The ten biggest clones cover about 11% of the sample. Sequencing was done on a sample of PBMCs. Receptors originate from a woman aged 40 to 50 in good health. Some clones in this sample may be carry-over from other donors' samples.

The rearrangement joins TRBV10-3 to TRBJ1-2, with TRBD1 identical over 9 bases. The CDR3 covers 13 residues. Germline-derived CDR1 and CDR2 are ENHRY and SYGVKD. The junction had 7 bases not matched to a gene; V was cut back by 8 bases and J by 6 bases. The CDR3 DNA follows: TGTGCCATCGCGGAGGGACAGGGTGATGGCTACACCTTC. As protein: CAIAEGQGDGYTF.

The rearrangement links TRBV6-1 to TRBJ1-1; D unclear. Germline assignment: CDR1 MNHNS and CDR2 SASEGT. The CDR3 loop spans 14 amino acids. The ends were cut back, 3 bases at V and 3 bases at J, with 11 bases in the middle. CDR3 DNA sequence: TGTGCCAGCAGTGATCGAGCCGCGGACACTGAAGCTTTCTTT. This gives the protein CASSDRAADTEAFF.

The rearrangement uses TRBV19 and TRBJ1-4; D remains unclear. Trimming took off 5 bases at V and 0 bases at J, with 10 bases between the two ends. The length of the CDR3 is 15 residues. In germline, CDR1 is LNHDA, CDR2 SQIVND (reference sequence). CDR3 amino acids: CASSASLATNEKLFF. The CDR3 nucleotides read TGTGCCAGTAGTGCTTCTCTAGCAACTAATGAAAAACTGTTTTTT.

This clone was observed at least ten times. This chain joins TRBV4-3 and TRBJ2-2; D is unresolved. The CDR3 has 13 residues. Germline values: CDR1 LGHNA, CDR2 YSLEER. The germline V and J ends were trimmed by 3 bases and 6 bases, with 8 bases remaining between them. Here the CDR3 DNA reads TGCGCCAGCAGCCAGGAACTCTCCGGGGAGCTGTTTTTT. Its translation: CASSQELSGELFF.

The chain employs TRBV6-1 and TRBJ2-7, with TRBD2 matching over 7 bases. V shed 11 bases, J shed 3 bases, and the junction held 10 bases outside the gene matches. The CDR3 totals 13 residues. Germline CDR1 and CDR2: MNHNS and SASEGT. CDR3 DNA sequence: TGTGCCCTAGGGGCTAGCGGCGTCTACGAGCAGTACTTC. This codes for CALGASGVYEQYF.

This clone was seen a handful of times. V gene TRBV28 combines with J gene TRBJ2-5, with TRBD1 as a possible D gene (5 bases). Trimming stripped 0 bases from V and 1 base from J, with 6 bases between. The CDR3 spans 14 residues. Per germline, CDR1 MDHEN and CDR2 SYDVKM. The CDR3 region has the DNA TGTGCCAGCAGTTTATGGCAGGGCCAAGAGACCCAGTACTTC. This translates into CASSLWQGQETQYF.

This chain joins TRBV10-3 and TRBJ1-1; no firm D call. V was pared by 3 bases and J by 0 bases, with 8 bases between. Looked up from germline, CDR1 is ENHRY and CDR2 is SYGVKD. This CDR3 comprises 14 residues. CDR3 amino acids: CAISDRGMNTEAFF. DNA of the CDR3: TGTGCCATCAGTGACCGGGGAATGAACACTGAAGCTTTCTTT.

This chain connects TRBV19 to TRBJ2-1; 10 positions match TRBD2. There are 15 residues in the CDR3. V lost 3 bases to trimming and J lost 8 bases; unmatched junction nucleotides: 7. Germline assignment: CDR1 LNHDA and CDR2 SQIVND (reference sequence). The CDR3 DNA reads as TGTGCCAGTAGTATCGTAGCGGGAGGCTTCGATGAGCAGTTCTTC. Its protein product is CASSIVAGGFDEQFF.

This rearrangement joins TRBV28 to TRBJ2-7; possible D gene TRBD1, 6 bases. Trimming cost V 4 bases and J 0 bases, with 13 bases left between them. This CDR3 has 15 residues. Per germline, CDR1 MDHEN and CDR2 SYDVKM. The CDR3 sequence: CASSSGTPASYEQYF. The CDR3 DNA is TGTGCCAGCAGTTCTGGGACACCCGCCTCCTACGAGCAGTACTTC.

This rearrangement joins TRBV18 to TRBJ2-2, with D uncertain. V was shortened by 6 bases and J by 3 bases, with 14 bases between the two germline ends. This CDR3 contains 15 residues. Germline V lookup: CDR1 KGHSH, CDR2 LQKENI. The CDR3 sequence is CASSLARFDTGELFF. The CDR3 DNA reads TGTGCCAGCTCTCTCGCCAGGTTCGACACCGGGGAGCTGTTTTTT. The full variable domain, completed using reference TRBV18 and TRBJ2-2, is NAGVMQNPRHLVRRRGQEARLRCSPMKGHSHVYWYRQLPEEGLKFMVYLQKENIIDESGMPKERFSAEFPKEGPSILRIQQVVRGDSAAYFCASSLARFDTGELFFGEGSRLTVL.

This chain uses TRBV4-2 with TRBJ2-3, with D possibly being TRBD2 (5 bases). V was clipped by 1 base and J by 1 base, with 15 bases between them. Germline V gene lookup returns CDR1 LGHNA and CDR2 YNFKEQ. The length of the CDR3 is 17 residues. The CDR3 coding sequence is TGTGCCAGCAGCCAAGTTAGCGCCAGCCCAGGCACAGATACGCAGTATTTT. Encoded protein: CASSQVSASPGTDTQYF.

The J gene is TRBJ2-1, the V gene TRBV7-9; no definite D call. The V gene lost 5 bases and the J gene lost 7 bases, with 3 bases spanning the gap. This CDR3 region has 10 residues. Germline-derived CDR1 and CDR2 are SEHNR and FQNEAQ (reference sequence). The CDR3 DNA follows: TGTGCCAGCAGCCAAAATGAGCAGTTCTTC. As protein: CASSQNEQFF. Full variable domain (rest looked up from reference TRBV7-9 and TRBJ2-1): DTGVSQNPRHKITKRGQNVTFRCDPISEHNRLYWYRQTLGQGPEFLTYFQNEAQLEKSRLLSDRFSAERPKGSFSTLEIQRTEQGDSAMYLCASSQNEQFFGPGTRLTVL.

This clone was counted between two and nine times. This chain connects TRBV6-6 to TRBJ2-1; 7 bases agree with TRBD1. CDR1 is MNHNY and CDR2 is SVGAGI in the germline V gene (reference sequence). This CDR3 has 15 residues. The CDR3 is CAITGTASRYNEQFF. The CDR3 nucleotides read TGTGCAATCACCGGGACAGCTTCGCGATACAATGAGCAGTTCTTC.

J is TRBJ1-3 and V is TRBV28; D not resolved. This CDR3 is built from 18 residues. The germline V and J ends were trimmed by 5 bases and 1 base, with 21 bases remaining between them. The germline V gene has CDR1 MDHEN and CDR2 SYDVKM. The chain's CDR3 is CASSPHPLGDRSGNTIYF. DNA for the CDR3: TGTGCCAGCAGTCCCCACCCCTTAGGCGACCGATCTGGAAACACCATATATTTT.